This T cell receptor beta chain was profiled in a study of shared clonotypes between healthy human individuals. Whole-study context: Used for every donor were three CD4 naive, three CD4 memory, two CD8 naive and one CD8 memory plate. Study-wide points: Clonotype sharing levels among donors were expected to vary with sequencing depth. Represented genetic and exposure-history diversity was restricted by having few donors.

CD4+ cells underwent separation, giving CD45RA+ naive and CD45RA-negative memory subsets. Repertoires were generated with immunoSEQ multiplex PCR, while TCRdb's copy carries only in-frame clones and drops some. This sample has around 2.5 million clones, with 93% found just once. CDR1 KGHSH and CDR2 LQKENI come from the germline V gene. The ends lost 1 base at V and 0 bases at J; junction bases unmatched: 5. The length of the CDR3 is 16 residues. With respect to this clone: The antigen remains undetermined. This specimen includes other DNA sequences encoding the same CDR3.

The sequence derives from a man younger than 30 in good health. Some clones in this sample may be carry-over from other donors' samples. Material for sequencing was naive CD4+ T cells from PBMCs. Subset meaning: CD45RA+ positively selected. This sequence joins TRBV18 and TRBJ1-2; 7 bases line up with TRBD1. The chain's CDR3 is CASSPLRDRANYGYTF. CDR3 DNA sequence: TGTGCCAGCTCACCACTGAGGGACAGAGCTAACTATGGCTACACCTTC.